There are a few counts of the clone carrying this T cell receptor (beta chain). Its target is not known. The data were taken from a study of T-cell reconstitution after alpha-beta-depleted transplantation in children. Whole-study results and caveats: T-cell counts and diversity at one year following transplant were attributed mainly to newly produced T cells.

Construction of the TCRbeta library involved unique molecular identifiers. TCRdb called the PCR reads again in MiXCR, with one record for every CDR3 protein. The data contain fewer than 450,000 distinct CDR3 sequences, around 15% of them singletons. The sample here was PBMCs, mostly from graft donor cells, taken 360 days after TCRalphabeta/CD19-depleted stem cell transplant. The TCR sequence derives from a male patient aged 2-15 years who had a stem cell transplant for acute lymphoblastic leukemia, so the T cells may come from the graft donor.

This chain's CDR3 is CASSPGLGVYEQYF. In nucleotides, the CDR3 is TGTGCCAGCAGCCCCGGATTGGGGGTCTACGAGCAGTACTTC. The chain carries TRBV9 and TRBJ2-7; either TRBD1 or TRBD2 may fit D (5 bases each). This CDR3 is built from 14 residues. Per the germline V gene, CDR1 is SGDLS and CDR2 is YYNGEE. Deletions cut 4 bases from V and 3 bases from J, with 14 bases between.